This T cell receptor (beta chain) was obtained from a study of blood T cell repertoires in COVID-19. Study-level background: Collection of acute and convalescent COVID-19 samples took place in the United States, Italy and Spain.

Methods used by the authors: How many nucleated cells were present was estimated from reference gene primer amplification. The assay was immunoSEQ multiplex PCR, and TCRdb's table has in-frame clones only and misses some. V and J calls and clone size follow that table, whereas D and trimming were derived from the DNA. The sample lists more than 150,000 clones, over 80% occurring once. Looked up from germline, CDR1 is SGHTA and CDR2 is FQGNSA. The V gene lost 5 bases and the J gene lost 4 bases, with 12 bases spanning the gap. CDR3 length equals 15 residues. This TCR was sampled from a woman aged 40 to 50 with acute or convalescent COVID-19. The specimen was peripheral blood. The gene calls are TRBV7-2 and TRBJ2-6; possible D gene TRBD1, 5 bases. In DNA form, the CDR3 reads TGTGCCAGCAGCCCCCACAGGCTCGGGGCCAACGTCCTGACTTTC. Translating it yields CASSPHRLGANVLTF.